A single sample gave rise to the 24 T cell receptor beta chains below, sequenced in a study of OX40 agonist ivuxolimab in advanced cancers. The data were produced by immunoSEQ multiplex PCR, yet TCRdb's version contains in-frame clones alone and is incomplete. The sample holds 20,000 to 30,000 clones, around 85% seen once. Here the sequenced sample was CD4+ or CD8+ T cells sorted from blood, taken in a trial of the OX40 agonist ivuxolimab. These receptors all come from an adult with an advanced solid tumor such as melanoma, head and neck, liver or kidney cancer.

This clone was seen only once. This chain uses TRBV4-3 with TRBJ2-1, with TRBD2 identical over 10 bases. The CDR3 runs 13 residues. With V trimmed by 2 bases and J by 12 bases, 4 bases remained unmatched. The germline V gene encodes CDR1 LGHNA and CDR2 YSLEER. The CDR3 here is CASSQPLAGPQFF. CDR3 DNA: TGCGCCAGCAGCCAACCACTAGCGGGGCCGCAGTTCTTC.

DNA for the CDR3: TGTGCCAGCAGCTCGGGGGGGCCTTTCTACAATGAGCAGTTCTTC. Amino acid sequence: CASSSGGPFYNEQFF. The chain carries TRBV27 and TRBJ2-1, with 8 bases that match TRBD2. V trimming: 6 bases; J trimming: 3 bases; junction bases outside the gene matches: 7. CDR1 and CDR2 (germline): MNHEY, SMNVEV (reference sequence). CDR3 size: 15 residues.

The CDR3 DNA reads TGTGCCAGCAGCCCGAAAACTAGTTCCGGGGAGCTGTTTTTT. It codes for CASSPKTSSGELFF. The rearrangement links TRBV7-9 to TRBJ2-2; D may be TRBD2 (5 bases). The ends were cut back, 5 bases at V and 6 bases at J, with 13 bases in the middle. This CDR3 region has 14 residues. Germline V gene data show CDR1 as SEHNR and CDR2 as FQNEAQ (reference sequence).

The rearrangement joins TRBV5-1 to TRBJ2-1, with 8 bases matching TRBD2. Trimming took 0 bases from V and 8 from J; bases not matched to a gene: 7. The CDR3 covers 15 residues. The germline V gene encodes CDR1 SGHRS and CDR2 YFSETQ. CDR3 in DNA: TGCGCCAGCAGCTTGGCTGCGGGAGGAGACGATGAGCAGTTCTTC. It translates to CASSLAAGGDDEQFF.

This clone was detected only a few times. The rearrangement joins TRBV19 to TRBJ1-6; D ambiguous. Deletions cut 6 bases from V and 10 bases from J, with 22 bases between. CDR3 length: 16 residues. CDR1 and CDR2 from the germline V gene are LNHDA and SQIVND (reference sequence). The CDR3 sequence is CASSTTDGFGRSPLHF. Here the CDR3 DNA reads TGTGCCAGTAGCACCACCGACGGATTCGGACGCTCACCCCTCCACTTT.

J is TRBJ1-2 and V is TRBV6-6; 10 bases align to TRBD1. CDR1 and CDR2 (germline): MNHNY, SVGAGI (reference sequence). Trimming at V came to 5 bases and at J to 4 bases, leaving 4 bases not matched to a gene. This CDR3 spans 14 amino acids. This chain's CDR3 is CASSETGGLYGYTF. The CDR3 DNA reads as TGTGCCAGCAGTGAGACAGGGGGCCTCTATGGCTACACCTTC.

J is TRBJ1-3 and V is TRBV5-1; a possible D gene is TRBD1 (6 bases). In germline, CDR1 is SGHRS, CDR2 YFSETQ. The CDR3 sequence is 16 residues long. V was clipped by 4 bases and J by 0 bases, with 14 bases between them. The CDR3 region has the DNA TGCGCCAGCAGCCATTCCAGACAGGTCTCTGGAAACACCATATATTTT. Protein product: CASSHSRQVSGNTIYF. The full variable domain, completed using reference TRBV5-1 and TRBJ1-3, is KAGVTQTPRYLIKTRGQQVTLSCSPISGHRSVSWYQQTPGQGLQFLFEYFSETQRNKGNFPGRFSGRQFSNSRSEMNVSTLELGDSALYLCASSHSRQVSGNTIYFGEGSWLTVV.

The chain uses TRBV18 and TRBJ1-2; D remains unclear. Germline values: CDR1 KGHSH, CDR2 LQKENI. The CDR3 is 18 amino acids. V lost 2 bases, J lost 4 bases, and 23 bases lay in between. CDR3 sequence: CASSPGQDVRKNPYGYTF. The CDR3 DNA follows: TGTGCCAGCTCACCAGGGCAGGACGTTAGGAAAAACCCCTATGGCTACACCTTC.

The J gene is TRBJ2-7, the V gene TRBV19, with D tentatively TRBD2 (6 bases). Per the germline V gene, CDR1 is LNHDA and CDR2 is SQIVND (reference sequence). The CDR3 has 14 amino acids. The V gene lost 2 bases and the J gene lost 0 bases, with 8 bases spanning the gap. This CDR3 is CASSITSSSYEQYF. CDR3 coding DNA: TGTGCCAGTAGTATAACTAGCAGCTCCTACGAGCAGTACTTC.

V usage is TRBV29-1 and J usage is TRBJ2-5, with TRBD2 matching over 8 bases. The CDR3 runs 14 residues. Trimming cost V 4 bases and J 5 bases; bases outside gene matches: 9. Germline V gene data show CDR1 as SQVTM and CDR2 as ANQGSEA. As DNA, the CDR3 is TGCAGCGTTGCTGGCGGGGGGACGAGGGAGACCCAGTACTTC. The encoded protein is CSVAGGGTRETQYF. Looking up the rest from reference TRBV29-1 and TRBJ2-5 gives the full variable domain: SAVISQKPSRDICQRGTSLTIQCQVDSQVTMMFWYRQQPGQSLTLIATANQGSEATYESGFVIDKFPISRPNLTFSTLTVSNMSPEDSSIYLCSVAGGGTRETQYFGPGTRLLVL.

This chain uses TRBV7-2 with TRBJ1-2; D is uncertain. Germline V gene lookup returns CDR1 SGHTA and CDR2 FQGNSA. The CDR3 sequence is 18 residues long. V was cut by 0 bases and J by 3 bases, with 20 bases left in between. CDR3 in amino acids: CASSLARRPADLDYGYTF. CDR3 bases: TGTGCCAGCAGCTTAGCGCGCCGGCCCGCTGATTTGGACTATGGCTACACCTTC.

The rearrangement joins TRBV5-8 to TRBJ2-3; 10 positions agree with TRBD2. J lost 3 bases, V lost 4 bases, and 8 bases had no gene match. Germline V gene data show CDR1 as SGHTS and CDR2 as YDEGEE. CDR3 length: 16 residues. The CDR3 loop is CASSPNRAGGTDTQYF. The DNA for the CDR3 is TGTGCCAGCAGCCCCAACCGAGCGGGAGGGACAGATACGCAGTATTTT.

The chain couples TRBV7-2 to TRBJ2-7; TRBD2 is a possible D gene (5 bases). The CDR3 covers 13 residues. Trimming stripped 6 bases from V and 0 bases from J, with 9 bases between. The germline CDR1 and CDR2 sequences are SGHTA and FQGNSA. The CDR3 nucleotides read TGTGCCAGCAGAGGTGGAGGCTCCTACGAGCAGTACTTC. Translation: CASRGGGSYEQYF.

This sequence joins TRBV11-2 and TRBJ2-3; tentative D call: TRBD1 (5 bases). This CDR3 comprises 16 residues. The V and J ends lost 7 bases and 0 bases respectively, with 17 bases between them. The germline gives CDR1 SGHAT, CDR2 FQNNGV. CDR3 in DNA: TGTGCCAGCACTATGCGGCAGGGCCTAAGCACAGATACGCAGTATTTT. Encoded protein: CASTMRQGLSTDTQYF.

DNA for the CDR3: TGTGCCAGCAGCCCCTGGTTCGGGGGAGACTATGGCTACACCTTC. Protein product: CASSPWFGGDYGYTF. This sequence joins TRBV7-8 and TRBJ1-2; perhaps TRBD1 as D (5 bases). The CDR3 has 15 amino acids. In germline, CDR1 is SGHVS, CDR2 FQNEAQ. The V and J ends lost 5 bases and 3 bases respectively, with 16 bases between them. Based on the CDR3 plus reference TRBV7-8 and TRBJ1-2, the full variable domain is GAGVSQSPRYKVAKRGQDVALRCDPISGHVSLFWYQQALGQGPEFLTYFQNEAQLDKSGLPSDRFFAERPEGSVSTLKIQRTQQEDSAVYLCASSPWFGGDYGYTFGSGTRLTVV.

This sequence joins TRBV15 and TRBJ1-6, with D unresolved. The germline V gene encodes CDR1 LNHNV and CDR2 YYDKDF (reference sequence). Trimming left V 1 base short and J 4 bases short, with 11 bases between. This CDR3 has 16 residues. The CDR3 loop is CATSRGVTLYNSPLHF. For the CDR3, the DNA is TGTGCCACCAGCAGAGGGGTGACCCTATATAATTCACCCCTCCACTTT.

This clone appeared once. The chain has TRBV5-1 and TRBJ2-2; 8 nucleotides align to TRBD1. V gave up 4 bases and J gave up 2 bases; unmatched junction bases: 10. The CDR3 runs 17 residues. Germline CDR1 is SGHRS and CDR2 is YFSETQ. In nucleotides, the CDR3 is TGCGCCAGCAGCCCTCGGGATACAGGGGGAAACACCGGGGAGCTGTTTTTT. It codes for CASSPRDTGGNTGELFF.

The chain links TRBV5-5 to TRBJ1-4; D remains ambiguous. The ends were cut back, 0 bases at V and 4 bases at J, with 4 bases in the middle. CDR3 length: 13 amino acids. CDR1 is SGHKS, CDR2 YYEKEE, per germline (reference sequence). The CDR3 here is CASSLGVNEKLFF. CDR3 DNA sequence: TGTGCCAGCAGCTTGGGGGTTAATGAAAAACTGTTTTTT.

This chain links TRBV2 with TRBJ2-7; D is undetermined. CDR3 size: 12 residues. The V end was cut by 4 bases, the J end by 0 bases, with 4 bases between. The V gene's germline CDR1 is SNHLY and CDR2 FYNNEI. The CDR3 here is CASSVHSYEQYF. CDR3 in DNA: TGTGCCAGCAGTGTCCACTCCTACGAGCAGTACTTC.

The rearrangement uses TRBV7-8 and TRBJ2-7; 9 nucleotides align to TRBD2. This CDR3 spans 15 amino acids. V trimming: 1 base; J trimming: 4 bases; junction bases outside the gene matches: 5. Germline lookup yields CDR1 SGHVS and CDR2 FQNEAQ. The CDR3 DNA is TGTGCCAGCAGCTTAGAGGCTAGCGGGACTTACGAGCAGTACTTC. Translation gives CASSLEASGTYEQYF.

The V and J genes are TRBV6-1 and TRBJ1-3; possibly TRBD1 for D (5 bases). Per the germline V gene, CDR1 is MNHNS and CDR2 is SASEGT. Trimming pared 6 bases from V and 3 bases from J, leaving 9 bases between. This CDR3 region has 13 residues. The CDR3 loop reads CASSGRDGNTIYF. DNA for the CDR3: TGTGCCAGCAGCGGCAGGGATGGAAACACCATATATTTT.

The V and J genes are TRBV5-4 and TRBJ2-3; 11 positions agree with TRBD2. Trimming at V came to 5 bases and at J to 3 bases, leaving 17 bases not matched to a gene. The CDR3 extends over 19 amino acids. CDR1 and CDR2 (germline): SGHNT, YYREEE (reference sequence). The CDR3 nucleotides read TGTGCCAGCAGTTCCGGGCTGGGTAGCGGGAGGGCCGAAACAGATACGCAGTATTTT. It encodes CASSSGLGSGRAETDTQYF.

The rearrangement joins TRBV21-1 to TRBJ1-2; the listed D gene, TRBD1, was not tested against the DNA. TRBV21-1 is classified as a pseudogene. The CDR3 runs to 16 residues. Written as DNA, the CDR3 is TGTGCCAGCAGCATTACCAGTGGGACAGGGGTCTATGGCTACACCTTC. Translation: CASSITSGTGVYGYTF.

In its sample, this clone ranks as medium-sized. The chain carries TRBV30 and TRBJ1-1, with TRBD1 matching over 8 bases. CDR1 and CDR2 from the germline V gene are GTSNPN and SVGIG (reference sequence). J gave up 1 base and V 5 bases, and 3 bases lay outside the gene matches. The CDR3 loop spans 13 amino acids. The CDR3: CAWSGTGNTEAFF. The DNA of the CDR3 is TGTGCCTGGTCCGGGACAGGGAACACTGAAGCTTTCTTT.